This T cell receptor (beta chain) originates from a study of neoadjuvant nivolumab and ipilimumab in lung cancer (TCRdb year 2020). Regarding the complete study: Nivolumab was given at 3 mg/kg intravenously on days 1, 15 and 29, and the combination arm added ipilimumab 1 mg/kg on day 1 only. For each study arm, the primary endpoint of the trial was the rate of major pathologic response (MPR) in the intention-to-treat population. The trial treated roughly 42 patients with operable NSCLC: some 23 were randomized to nivolumab monotherapy and around 21 to nivolumab plus ipilimumab. The study compared TCR repertoires in pretherapy (baseline) peripheral blood with TCR repertoires in tumors resected at surgery following neoadjuvant immune checkpoint blockade. Seven patients had matched pretherapy and resected tumor pairs analyzed, with four treated with nivolumab and three with nivolumab plus ipilimumab.

Broad study findings and their caveats: Compared with tumor-adjacent uninvolved lung, resected tumors had greater TCR richness and clonality, and increases showed up in more of the dual-therapy-treated tumors. From pretherapy to surgery, tumor T-cell richness and clonality increased in three of three dual-therapy tumors but in only two of four nivolumab-treated tumors. Pretherapy blood TCR richness correlated positively with richness in tumors resected after neoadjuvant therapy (Spearman R of about 0.82). No significant correlation was found between TCR clonality and pathologic tumor regression, and only one major-pathologic-response sample was available for the clonality analysis. TCR sequencing was performed in a small number of samples.

This specimen's time point label, per the study, means: pretherapy, before neoadjuvant immune checkpoint inhibitors. Samples came from the phase 2 randomized NEOSTAR trial, which tested neoadjuvant nivolumab or nivolumab plus ipilimumab followed by surgery in operable NSCLC. The protocol used for the library was the immunoSEQ multiplex PCR assay. Under the source paper's analysis protocol: Repertoires were summarized by richness and clonality, and significantly expanded and contracted clones were identified between pre- and post-therapy samples. TCRdb mirrors the immuneACCESS table, restricted to in-frame sequences. Some clones are absent from its copies; in checked studies, under half trace to an unresolved V gene, and the reason for the others is unknown. V, J and clone size are those of that table, while D and trimming were read from the DNA. This sample gives 40,000 to 55,000 clones in total; 75% to 90% of them show up just once. The top ten constitute over 3.5% of the sample.

Sequences SGHRS (CDR1) and YFSETQ (CDR2) are obtained from the germline V gene. There are 15 amino acids in the CDR3, from cysteine to phenylalanine inclusive. The only DNA kept is the CDR3, 45 bases in frame from the first base. V has 4 bases trimmed and J has 7 bases trimmed; junction bases matching no gene number 8. Only one count was recorded for this clone. The antigen it recognizes is unknown. One base away there is no much larger clone; base qualities are not given. The sequence joins TRBV5-1 to TRBJ2-1, with 10 junctional bases fitting TRBD2. Sequences were derived from blood, sampled before neoadjuvant nivolumab, alone or with ipilimumab. The receptor was derived from an adult with non-small cell lung cancer. Some clones in this sample may be carry-over from other donors' samples. For the CDR3, the sequence is CASSPSGREGNEQFF. The DNA sequence reads TGCGCCAGCAGCCCTAGCGGGAGAGAGGGGAATGAGCAGTTCTTC.